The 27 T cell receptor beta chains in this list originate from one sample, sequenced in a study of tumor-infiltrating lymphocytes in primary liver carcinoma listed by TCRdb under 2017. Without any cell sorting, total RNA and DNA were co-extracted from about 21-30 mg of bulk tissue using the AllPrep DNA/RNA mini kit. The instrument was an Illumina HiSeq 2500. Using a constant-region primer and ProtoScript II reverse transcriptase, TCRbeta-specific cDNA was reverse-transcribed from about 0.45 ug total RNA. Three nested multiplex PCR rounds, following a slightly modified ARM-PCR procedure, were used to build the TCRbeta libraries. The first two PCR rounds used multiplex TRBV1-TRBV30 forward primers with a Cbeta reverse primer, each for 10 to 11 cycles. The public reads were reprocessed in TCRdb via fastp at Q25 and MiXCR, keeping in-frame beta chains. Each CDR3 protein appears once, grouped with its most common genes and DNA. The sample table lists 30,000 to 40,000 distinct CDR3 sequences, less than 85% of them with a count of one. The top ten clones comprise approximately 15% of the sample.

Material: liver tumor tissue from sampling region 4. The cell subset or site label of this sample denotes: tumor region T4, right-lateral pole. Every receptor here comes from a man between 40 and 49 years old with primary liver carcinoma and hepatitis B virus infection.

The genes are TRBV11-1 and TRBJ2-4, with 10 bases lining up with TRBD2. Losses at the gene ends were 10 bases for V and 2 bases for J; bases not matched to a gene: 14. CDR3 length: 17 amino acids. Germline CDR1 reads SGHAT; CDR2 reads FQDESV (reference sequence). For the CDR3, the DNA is TGTGCCACCAGGTTTCCCTGGACTAGCGGAACCAAAAACATTCAGTACTTC. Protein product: CATRFPWTSGTKNIQYF.

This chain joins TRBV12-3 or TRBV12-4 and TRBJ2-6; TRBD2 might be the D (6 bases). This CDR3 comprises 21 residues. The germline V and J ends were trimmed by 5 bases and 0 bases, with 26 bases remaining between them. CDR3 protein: CASSQTRLVPGRASGANVLTF. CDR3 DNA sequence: TGTGCCAGCAGTCAGACCCGACTAGTCCCCGGCCGGGCCTCTGGGGCCAACGTCCTGACTTTC.

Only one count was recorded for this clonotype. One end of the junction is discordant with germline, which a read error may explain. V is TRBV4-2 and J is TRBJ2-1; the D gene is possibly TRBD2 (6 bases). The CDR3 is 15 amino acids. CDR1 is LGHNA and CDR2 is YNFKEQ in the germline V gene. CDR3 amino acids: CASSQDWTTGGEHFF. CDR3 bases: TGCGCCAGCAGCCAAGATTGGACTACGGGCGGTGAGCATTTCTTC.

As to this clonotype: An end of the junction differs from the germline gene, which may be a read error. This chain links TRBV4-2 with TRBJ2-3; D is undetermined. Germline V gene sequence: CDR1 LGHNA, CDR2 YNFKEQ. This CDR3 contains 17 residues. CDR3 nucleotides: TGCGCCAGCAGCCAAGGAAGTAACGGGTTTAGCACAGATACGCAGTATTTT. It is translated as CASSQGSNGFSTDTQYF.

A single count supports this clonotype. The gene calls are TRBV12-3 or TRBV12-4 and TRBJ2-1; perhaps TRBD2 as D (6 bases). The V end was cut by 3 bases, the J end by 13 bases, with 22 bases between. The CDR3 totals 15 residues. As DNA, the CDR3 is TGTGCCAGCAGTTTCGCGGGAACCTCCTACAATACACAGTTCTTC. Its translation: CASSFAGTSYNTQFF.

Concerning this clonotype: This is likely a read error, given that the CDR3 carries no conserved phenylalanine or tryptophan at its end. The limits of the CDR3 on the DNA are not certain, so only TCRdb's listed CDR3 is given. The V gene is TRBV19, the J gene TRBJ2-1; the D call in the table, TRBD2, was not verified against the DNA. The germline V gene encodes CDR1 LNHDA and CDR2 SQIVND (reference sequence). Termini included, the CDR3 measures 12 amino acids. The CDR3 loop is CASSPGISSLFL.

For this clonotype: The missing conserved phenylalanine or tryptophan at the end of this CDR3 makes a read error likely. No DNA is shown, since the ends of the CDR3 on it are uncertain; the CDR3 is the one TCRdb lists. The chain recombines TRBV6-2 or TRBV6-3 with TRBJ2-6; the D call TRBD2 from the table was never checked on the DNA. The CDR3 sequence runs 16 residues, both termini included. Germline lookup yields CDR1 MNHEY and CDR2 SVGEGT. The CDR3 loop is CARSYAGLSGANVLTL.

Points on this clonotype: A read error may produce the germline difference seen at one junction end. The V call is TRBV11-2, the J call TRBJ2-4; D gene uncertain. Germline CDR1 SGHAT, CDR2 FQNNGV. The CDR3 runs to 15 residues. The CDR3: CASTTYAVAKNIQYF. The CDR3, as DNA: TGTGCCAGCACCACTTATGCGGTAGCCAAGAACATTCAGTACTTC. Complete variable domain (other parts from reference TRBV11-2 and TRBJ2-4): EAGVAQSPRYKIIEKRQSVAFWCNPISGHATLYWYQQILGQGPKLLIQFQNNGVVDDSQLPKDRFSAERLKGVDSTLKIQPAKLEDSAVYLCASTTYAVAKNIQYFGAGTRLSVL.

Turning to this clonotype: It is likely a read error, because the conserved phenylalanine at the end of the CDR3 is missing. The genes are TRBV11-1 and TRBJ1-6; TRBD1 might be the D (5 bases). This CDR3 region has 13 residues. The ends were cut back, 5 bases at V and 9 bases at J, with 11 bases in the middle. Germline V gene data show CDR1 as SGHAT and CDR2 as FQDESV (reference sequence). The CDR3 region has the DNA TGTGCCAGCAGCCGGACACAGGTTTCACCCCTCCACGCT. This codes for CASSRTQVSPLHA.

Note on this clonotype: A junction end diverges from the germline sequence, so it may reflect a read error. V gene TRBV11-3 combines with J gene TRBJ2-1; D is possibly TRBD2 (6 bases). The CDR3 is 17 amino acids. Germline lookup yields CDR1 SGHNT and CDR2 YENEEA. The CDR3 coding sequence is TGTGCCAGCAGCTTGGGCGTACCGGGACTCCCCCACAGTGAGGAGTTCTTC. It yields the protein CASSLGVPGLPHSEEFF.

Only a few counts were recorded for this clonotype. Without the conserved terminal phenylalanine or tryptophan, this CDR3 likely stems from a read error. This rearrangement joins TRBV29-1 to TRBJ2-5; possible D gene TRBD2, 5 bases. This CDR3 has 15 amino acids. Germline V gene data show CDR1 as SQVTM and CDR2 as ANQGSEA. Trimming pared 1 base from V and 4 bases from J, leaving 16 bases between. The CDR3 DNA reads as TGCAGCGTTGAAGCGGGCAGGAGGCGAGCAGAGACCCAGTACTCC. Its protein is CSVEAGRRRAETQYS.

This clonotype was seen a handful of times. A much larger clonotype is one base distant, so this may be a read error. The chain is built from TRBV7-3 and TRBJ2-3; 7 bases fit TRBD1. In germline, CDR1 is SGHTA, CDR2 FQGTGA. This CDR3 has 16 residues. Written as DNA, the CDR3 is TGTGCCAGCAGCTTAGAGGGGGCGCGAGGGGTAGATATGCAGTATTTT. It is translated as CASSLEGARGVDMQYF.

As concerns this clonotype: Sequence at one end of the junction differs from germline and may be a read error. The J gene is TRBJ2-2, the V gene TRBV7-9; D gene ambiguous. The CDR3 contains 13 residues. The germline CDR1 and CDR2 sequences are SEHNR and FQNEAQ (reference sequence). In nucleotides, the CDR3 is TGTGTCAGCAGCTCCAACCCCGACGGGGAGCTGTTTTTT. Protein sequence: CVSSSNPDGELFF.

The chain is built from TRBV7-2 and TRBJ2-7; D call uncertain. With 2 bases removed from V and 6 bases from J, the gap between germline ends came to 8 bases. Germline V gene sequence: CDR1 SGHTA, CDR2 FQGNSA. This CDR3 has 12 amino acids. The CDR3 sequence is CASSLCRVEQYF. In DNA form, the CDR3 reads TGTGCCAGCAGCTTATGTAGGGTCGAGCAGTACTTC.

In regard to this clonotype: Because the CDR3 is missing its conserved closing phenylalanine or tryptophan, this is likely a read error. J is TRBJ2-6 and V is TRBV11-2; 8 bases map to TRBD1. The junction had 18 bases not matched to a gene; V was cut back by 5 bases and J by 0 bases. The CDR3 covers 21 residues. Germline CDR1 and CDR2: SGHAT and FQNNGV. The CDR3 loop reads CASSMGGDRGISLSGANVLTI. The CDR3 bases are TGTGCCAGCAGCATGGGGGGAGACAGGGGTATTTCTCTCTCTGGGGCCAACGTCCTGACTATC.

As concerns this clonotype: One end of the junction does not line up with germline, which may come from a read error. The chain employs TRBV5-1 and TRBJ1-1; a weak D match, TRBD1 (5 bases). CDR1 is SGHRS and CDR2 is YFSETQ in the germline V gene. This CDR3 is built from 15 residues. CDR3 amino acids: CASSLDNSGGTEAFF. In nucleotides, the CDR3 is TGCGCTAGCAGCTTGGATAATTCGGGGGGCACTGAAGCTTTCTTT.

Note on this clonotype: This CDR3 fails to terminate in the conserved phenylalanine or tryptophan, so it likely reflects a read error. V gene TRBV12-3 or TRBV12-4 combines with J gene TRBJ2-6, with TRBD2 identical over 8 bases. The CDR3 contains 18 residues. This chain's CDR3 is CARSLAGLPNSGANVLTL. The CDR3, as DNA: TGTGCTAGGAGTTTAGCGGGACTGCCGAACTCTGGGGCCAACGTCCTGACTCTC.

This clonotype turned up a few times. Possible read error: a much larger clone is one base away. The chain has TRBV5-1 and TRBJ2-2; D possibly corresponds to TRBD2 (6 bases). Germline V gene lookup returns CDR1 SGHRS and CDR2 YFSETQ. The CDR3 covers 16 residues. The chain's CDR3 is CASGLGGGVGTGELFF. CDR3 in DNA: TGCGCCAGCGGCTTGGGGGGAGGAGTCGGCACCGGGGAGCTGTTTTTT.

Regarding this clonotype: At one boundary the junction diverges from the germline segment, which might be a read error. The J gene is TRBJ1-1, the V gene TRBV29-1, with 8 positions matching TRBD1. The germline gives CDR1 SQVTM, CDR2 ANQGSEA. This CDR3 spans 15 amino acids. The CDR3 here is CSVAGGWGMNTETSF. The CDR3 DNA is TGCAGCGTTGCAGGGGGCTGGGGCATGAACACTGAAACTTCCTTT.

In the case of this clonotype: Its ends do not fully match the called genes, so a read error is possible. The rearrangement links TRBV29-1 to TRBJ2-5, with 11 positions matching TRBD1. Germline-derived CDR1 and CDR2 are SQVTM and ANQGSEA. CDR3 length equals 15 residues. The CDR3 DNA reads TGCAGTGTTGATGCGGACAGGGGGCGAGCAGAGACCCAGTGCTTC. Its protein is CSVDADRGRAETQCF.

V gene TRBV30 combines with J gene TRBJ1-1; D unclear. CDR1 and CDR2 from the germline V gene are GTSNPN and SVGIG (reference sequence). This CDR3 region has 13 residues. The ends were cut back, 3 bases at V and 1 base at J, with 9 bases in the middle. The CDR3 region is CAWRDWGNTEAFF. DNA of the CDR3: TGTGCCTGGAGGGATTGGGGGAACACTGAAGCTTTCTTT. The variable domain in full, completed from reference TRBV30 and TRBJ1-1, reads SQTIHQWPATLVQPVGSPLSLECTVEGTSNPNLYWYRQAAGRGLQLLFYSVGIGQISSEVPQNLSASRPQDRQFILSSKKLLLSDSGFYLCAWRDWGNTEAFFGQGTRLTVV.

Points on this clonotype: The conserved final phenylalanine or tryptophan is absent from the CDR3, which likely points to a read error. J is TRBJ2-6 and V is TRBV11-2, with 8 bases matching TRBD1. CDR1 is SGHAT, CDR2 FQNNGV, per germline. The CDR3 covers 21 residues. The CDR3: CVSSMVGDRGISLSGANVLTI. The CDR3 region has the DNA TGTGTCAGCAGCATGGTGGGAGACAGGGGCATTTCCCTCTCTGGGGCCAACGTCCTGACTATC.

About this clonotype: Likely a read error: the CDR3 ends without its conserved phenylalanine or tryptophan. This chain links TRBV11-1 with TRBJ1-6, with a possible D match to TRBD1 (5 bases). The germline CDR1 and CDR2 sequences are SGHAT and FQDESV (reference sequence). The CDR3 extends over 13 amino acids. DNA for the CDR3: TGTTCCAGCAGCCGGACACTAGTTTCACCCCTCCACTTA. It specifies CSSSRTLVSPLHL.

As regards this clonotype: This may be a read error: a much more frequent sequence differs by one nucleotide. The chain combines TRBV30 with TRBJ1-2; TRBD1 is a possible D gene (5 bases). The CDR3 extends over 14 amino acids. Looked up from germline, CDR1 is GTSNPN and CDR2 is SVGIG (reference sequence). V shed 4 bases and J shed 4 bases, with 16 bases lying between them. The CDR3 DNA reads TGTGCCTGGACCCAGGGAAACAAAGGCTATGGCTACACCTTC. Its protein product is CAWTQGNKGYGYTF.

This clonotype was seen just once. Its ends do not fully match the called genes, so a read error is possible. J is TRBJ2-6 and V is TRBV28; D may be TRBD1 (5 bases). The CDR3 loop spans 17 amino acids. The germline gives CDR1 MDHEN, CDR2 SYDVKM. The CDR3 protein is CASSQVIDSSGANVLTF. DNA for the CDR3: TGTGCTAGCAGTCAGGTAATAGACAGCTCTGGGGCCAACGTCCTGACTTTC.

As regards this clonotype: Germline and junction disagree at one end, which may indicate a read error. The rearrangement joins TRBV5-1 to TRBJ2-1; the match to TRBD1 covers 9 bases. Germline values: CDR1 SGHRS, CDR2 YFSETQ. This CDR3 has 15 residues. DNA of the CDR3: TGCGCCAACAGCTTGGGGACAGGGTACTACAATGATCAGTTCTTC. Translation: CANSLGTGYYNDQFF.

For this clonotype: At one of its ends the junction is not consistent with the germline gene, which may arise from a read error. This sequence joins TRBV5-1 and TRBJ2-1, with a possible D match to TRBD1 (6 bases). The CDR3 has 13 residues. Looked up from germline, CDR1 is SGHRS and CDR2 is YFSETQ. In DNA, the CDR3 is TGCGCCGGCAGGGGACCCCCGTTGAGTAAGCAGTTCTTC. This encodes CAGRGPPLSKQFF.